This TCR beta chain was observed in a study of T cell responses to AZD1222 COVID-19 vaccine. Broader study findings: Clonal diversity was possibly underestimated; the donors were predominantly white British and more often female. The study sampled repertoires only after the peak T cell response. Spike-specific TCR repertoires showed rising breadth and depth after two AZD1222 doses. Dominant at 160-218 and 743-854, vaccine-associated CD4 TCRs also spanned spike.

V was trimmed by 2 bases and J by 2 bases, leaving 9 bases between them. CDR1 is LNHDA, CDR2 SQIVND, per germline (reference sequence). The CDR3 loop spans 14 amino acids. Sequencing used immunoSEQ multiplex PCR; TCRdb keeps in-frame clones, though not all of them. The sample has about 140,000 clones, about 93% seen once. With regard to this clone: Its cognate antigen is unknown.

The sequence was collected from an adult who received the AZD1222 COVID-19 vaccine. This sample comprised peripheral blood, obtained 28 days after the second AZD1222 dose. V and J are TRBV19 and TRBJ1-1; the D gene is possibly TRBD1 (5 bases). CDR3 sequence: CASSIYDSNTEAFF. DNA of the CDR3: TGTGCCAGTAGTATATACGACAGCAACACTGAAGCTTTCTTT.